This TCR beta chain came from a study of blood T cell repertoires in COVID-19. Study summary: Researchers got acute and convalescent COVID-19 samples from the United States, Italy and Spain. PBMCs, B-cell-depleted T cells, or T cells provided the cDNA or gDNA that made up the material.

How the authors handled the data: Reference gene primer amplification yielded estimated nucleated cell counts. TCRdb keeps only in-frame clones here, not all; method: immunoSEQ multiplex PCR. D and trimming come from the DNA, and the V and J calls and clone size come from that table. The table lists a few hundred thousand clones, around 89% of them singletons. The V gene's germline CDR1 is MNHEY and CDR2 SVGEGT. Trimming cost V 2 bases and J 2 bases; bases outside gene matches: 12. The CDR3 covers 17 residues. The sample was peripheral blood. The sequence came from a man between 18 and 29 years old who had recovered from COVID-19. V usage is TRBV6-2 or TRBV6-3 and J usage is TRBJ2-7, with 7 positions matching TRBD1. The CDR3: CASSYPTSGQRTYEQYF. The CDR3 DNA is TGTGCCAGCAGTTACCCAACCTCGGGACAGCGTACCTACGAGCAGTACTTC.